A selection of T cell receptor beta chains follows, all from one sample in a study of T-cell memory formation after mild COVID-19. TCRdb re-analysed the 5' RACE reads in MiXCR, keeping a single row per CDR3 protein. The table records about 560,000 distinct CDR3 sequences, about 20% of them present only once. Specimen: PBMCs or a T cell subset sorted from them (not recorded which). The receptors come from an adult woman who had mild COVID-19 (a few samples of this study predate the infection). Cell type and time point are not known. Each CDR3 is given with its conserved first and last residue.

TRBJ2-1,TRBV7-2,CASSLASSPYNEQFF
TRBJ2-1,TRBV6-6,CASSYSPSGAYNEQFF
TRBJ2-7,TRBV18,CASSLEGSSVYEQYF
TRBJ2-3,TRBV15,CATSRDAGVLQYF
TRBJ1-1,TRBV29-1,CSVGGPGKATEAFF
TRBJ2-5,TRBV7-3,CASSLEGGITETQYF
TRBJ1-1,TRBV5-1,CASSLMAGYMNTEAFF
TRBJ2-3,TRBV27,CASSPPGAYGTDTQYF
TRBJ2-4,TRBV11-2,CASSLVFTGTAKNIQYF
TRBJ2-5,TRBV19,CASSNRGSLGTQYF
TRBJ2-7,TRBV27,CASSKALGQRVYEQYF
TRBJ2-2,TRBV20-1,CSAPDRGGNTGELFF
TRBJ2-3,TRBV9,CASSVGGSDTQYF
TRBJ2-7,TRBV19,CASSRGVIRSYEQYF
TRBJ2-5,TRBV20-1,CSAATTTNQETQYF
TRBJ2-7,TRBV25-1,CASSDSEQYF